This T cell receptor beta chain was captured in a study of blood T cell repertoires in COVID-19. As for the study in general: Some COVID-19 samples were acute and others convalescent; all came from the United States, Italy and Spain. PBMCs, B-cell-depleted T cells, or T cells provided the cDNA or gDNA that made up the material.

As originally analysed: Amplification with reference gene primers provided the estimates of nucleated cell counts. Data came from immunoSEQ multiplex PCR; TCRdb stores just in-frame clones and leaves some out. Clonal size and the V and J genes are those of that table, whereas D and trimming came from the DNA. The table records approximately 220,000 clones, about 86% of them present only once. Trimming removed 0 bases at V and 2 bases at J, with 9 bases between. This CDR3 spans 14 amino acids. Germline V gives CDR1 SGHNT, CDR2 YYREEE (reference sequence). In this sample, this clone turned up once. The specimen sequenced was peripheral blood. The J gene is TRBJ2-7, the V gene TRBV5-4; D perhaps matches TRBD2 (7 bases). This clonotype originated in a woman aged 45 to 65 with acute or convalescent COVID-19. CDR3 sequence (DNA): TGTGCCAGCAGCTTGGAAGGGGGGGCCTACGAGCAGTACTTC. Translation gives CASSLEGGAYEQYF.